The 32 T cell receptor beta chains in this list originate from one sample, sequenced in a study of beta chain features in type 1 diabetes. The investigators reverse transcribed all of the isolated RNA, so they sequenced expressed TCRB transcripts. Measured with immunoSEQ multiplex PCR; TCRdb has only the in-frame clones, and not every one. Among 680,000 or so clones listed, 15% to 17% were seen once. Sequenced sample: naive CD4+ T cells from blood. The receptors originated from a young man in good health.

In this sample, this clone turned up many times. The CDR3 loop is CASQGREGFTEQFF. CDR3 nucleotides: TGTGCCTCCCAAGGACGCGAGGGCTTTACTGAGCAGTTCTTC. J is TRBJ2-1 and V is TRBV10-3; tentative D call: TRBD2 (5 bases). The CDR3 covers 14 residues. The germline V gene encodes CDR1 ENHRY and CDR2 SYGVKD. V was cut by 11 bases and J by 9 bases, with 23 bases left in between.

This clone was detected only a few times. CDR3 nucleotides: TGTGCCAGCACCCTAAAGACTAGCCCTCCCAATGAGCAGTTCTTC. This sequence encodes CASTLKTSPPNEQFF. The chain carries TRBV9 and TRBJ2-1; 7 bases are shared with TRBD2. In germline, CDR1 is SGDLS, CDR2 YYNGEE. The J segment lost 6 bases and the V segment lost 6 bases, leaving 12 bases of the junction unmatched. The CDR3 is 15 amino acids.

The chain combines TRBV5-6 with TRBJ1-2; no definite D call. The length of the CDR3 is 14 residues. Germline V gene lookup returns CDR1 SGHDT and CDR2 YYEEEE. V was clipped by 0 bases and J by 4 bases, with 10 bases between them. The CDR3 loop reads CASSLVVRTYGYTF. In DNA, the CDR3 is TGTGCCAGCAGCTTGGTTGTCAGGACCTATGGCTACACCTTC.

CDR3 protein: CASREGAVETQYF. In DNA, the CDR3 is TGTGCCAGCCGGGAGGGAGCGGTAGAGACCCAGTACTTC. The genes are TRBV28 and TRBJ2-5; 8 bases are a match to TRBD2. Trimming at V came to 8 bases and at J to 4 bases, leaving 6 bases not matched to a gene. The CDR3 loop spans 13 amino acids. The V gene's germline CDR1 is MDHEN and CDR2 SYDVKM.

In this sample, this clone turned up a few times. The rearrangement uses TRBV29-1 and TRBJ1-4; 8 bases map to TRBD1. The ends lost 7 bases at V and 8 bases at J; junction bases unmatched: 6. Germline lookup yields CDR1 SQVTM and CDR2 ANQGSEA. The CDR3 sequence is 12 residues long. The CDR3 bases are TGCAGCGCTCCTGGACAGGGCGAAAAACTGTTTTTT. This sequence encodes CSAPGQGEKLFF. The full variable domain, rest sourced from reference TRBV29-1 and TRBJ1-4, is SAVISQKPSRDICQRGTSLTIQCQVDSQVTMMFWYRQQPGQSLTLIATANQGSEATYESGFVIDKFPISRPNLTFSTLTVSNMSPEDSSIYLCSAPGQGEKLFFGSGTQLSVL.

This clone was observed a handful of times. The CDR3 is CASSYSDRSGANVLTF. The CDR3, as DNA: TGTGCCAGCAGTTACTCAGACCGCTCTGGGGCCAACGTCCTGACTTTC. The rearrangement uses TRBV6-5 and TRBJ2-6; unclear D gene. There are 16 residues in the CDR3. The germline V and J ends were trimmed by 0 bases and 0 bases, with 6 bases remaining between them. The germline gives CDR1 MNHEY, CDR2 SVGAGI.

V and J are TRBV27 and TRBJ2-7; possible D gene TRBD2, 6 bases. Germline V gives CDR1 MNHEY, CDR2 SMNVEV (reference sequence). Between the trimmed V and J ends, which lost 0 bases and 3 bases, there was a span of 21 bases. The CDR3 consists of 18 residues. The CDR3 reads CASSLSIIEAGRGYEQYF. The CDR3 coding sequence is TGTGCCAGCAGTTTATCGATAATAGAGGCGGGACGGGGCTACGAGCAGTACTTC.

This clone was counted only a few times. The chain links TRBV21-1 to TRBJ2-3; the table's D call, TRBD1, was not checked against the DNA. TRBV21-1 counts as a pseudogene. The CDR3 length is 17 residues. The CDR3 sequence: CASSKAQTKSSTDTQYF. CDR3 sequence (DNA): TGTGCCAGCAGCAAAGCGCAGACAAAGTCTAGCACAGATACGCAGTATTTT.

The chain links TRBV19 to TRBJ2-1; tentatively, D is TRBD2 (7 bases). With 1 base removed from V and 0 bases from J, the gap between germline ends came to 16 bases. CDR3 length equals 18 residues. Germline CDR1 is LNHDA and CDR2 is SQIVND (reference sequence). The CDR3 sequence: CASSIGRGPPSSYNEQFF. CDR3 nucleotide sequence: TGTGCCAGTAGTATAGGGCGGGGGCCACCTAGCTCCTACAATGAGCAGTTCTTC. The full variable domain, with the rest looked up from reference TRBV19 and TRBJ2-1, is DGGITQSPKYLFRKEGQNVTLSCEQNLNHDAMYWYRQDPGQGLRLIYYSQIVNDFQKGDIAEGYSVSREKKESFPLTVTSAQKNPTAFYLCASSIGRGPPSSYNEQFFGPGTRLTVL.

This clone was counted a few times. The chain joins TRBV28 to TRBJ2-5; possible D gene TRBD2, 5 bases. CDR3 length equals 10 residues. Germline CDR1 reads MDHEN; CDR2 reads SYDVKM. The germline V and J ends were trimmed by 6 bases and 8 bases, with 7 bases remaining between them. CDR3 region: CASSRGTQYF. CDR3 sequence (DNA): TGTGCCAGCAGCCGGGGTACCCAGTACTTC.

The rearrangement links TRBV11-2 to TRBJ1-5; unclear D gene. The length of the CDR3 is 14 residues. Germline CDR1 and CDR2: SGHAT and FQNNGV. V lost 0 bases and J 6 bases, leaving 9 bases between the germline ends. CDR3 amino acids: CASSLDRLSQPQHF. The DNA of the CDR3 is TGTGCCAGCAGCTTAGACCGATTATCTCAGCCCCAGCATTTT.

The V and J genes are TRBV30 and TRBJ2-3; D is perhaps TRBD2 (5 bases). Trimming removed 0 bases at V and 0 bases at J, with 13 bases between. CDR3 length equals 16 residues. Germline lookup yields CDR1 GTSNPN and CDR2 SVGIG (reference sequence). The CDR3 nucleotides read TGTGCCTGGAGTGTGGGTAGCGACCGAAGCACAGATACGCAGTATTTT. Translating it yields CAWSVGSDRSTDTQYF.

This chain joins TRBV28 and TRBJ2-7; 7 bases are shared with TRBD1. This CDR3 has 15 residues. J was trimmed by 0 bases and V by 8 bases; bases with no gene match: 10. Germline CDR1 is MDHEN and CDR2 is SYDVKM. As DNA, the CDR3 is TGTGCCAGCCAAGTCCCTGGGACAGCCTCCTACGAGCAGTACTTC. Protein: CASQVPGTASYEQYF.

The rearrangement links TRBV9 to TRBJ2-7; D unclear. The CDR3 spans 15 residues. CDR1 SGDLS and CDR2 YYNGEE come from the germline V gene. Trimming left V 0 bases short and J 3 bases short, with 13 bases between. The CDR3 DNA is TGTGCCAGCAGCGTAGCACCCTCGTCGGGCTACGAGCAGTACTTC. Its translation: CASSVAPSSGYEQYF.

This clone was seen more than once but under ten times. This sequence joins TRBV7-3 and TRBJ2-1, with a tentative D call TRBD1 (6 bases). CDR3 length: 14 amino acids. Per the germline V gene, CDR1 is SGHTA and CDR2 is FQGTGA. The V gene lost 4 bases and the J gene lost 3 bases, with 10 bases spanning the gap. The CDR3 region is CASSSGQSYNEQFF. In DNA form, the CDR3 reads TGTGCCAGCAGCTCTGGACAGAGCTACAATGAGCAGTTCTTC.

In this sample, this clone turned up a few times. This chain connects TRBV5-1 to TRBJ2-5, with D unresolved. Trimming took off 1 base at V and 4 bases at J, with 8 bases between the two ends. Germline CDR1 is SGHRS and CDR2 is YFSETQ. The CDR3 contains 13 residues. CDR3 nucleotide sequence: TGCGCCAGCAGCTTGAAGCCCGGAGAGACCCAGTACTTC. It encodes CASSLKPGETQYF.

V is TRBV27 and J is TRBJ2-1, with TRBD1 matching 8 bases. This CDR3 has 15 amino acids. Germline V lookup: CDR1 MNHEY, CDR2 SMNVEV (reference sequence). Unmatched junction bases numbered 10, after V lost 6 bases and J lost 6 bases. The CDR3 DNA reads as TGTGCCAGCAGCACTGTAAGGACAGGGACCAATGAGCAGTTCTTC. Translating it yields CASSTVRTGTNEQFF.

The V and J genes are TRBV1 and TRBJ2-7; TRBD2, the table's D call, lacks a check against the DNA. TRBV1 is a listed pseudogene. CDR3 length equals 16 residues. The DNA of the CDR3 is TGCACCAGCAGCCAAGGAGAGCGGGGGAAGACCTACGAGCAGTACTTC. Amino acids: CTSSQGERGKTYEQYF.

This clone occurred a few times. The chain uses TRBV7-6 and TRBJ2-1, with 13 positions matching TRBD2. Germline V gene data show CDR1 as SGHVS and CDR2 as FNYEAQ. This CDR3 contains 18 residues. J was trimmed by 7 bases and V by 2 bases; bases with no gene match: 11. CDR3 DNA sequence: TGTGCCAGCAGCTTAACACTAGCGGGGGGGCCCCTTTGGAATGAGCAGTTCTTC. Translating it yields CASSLTLAGGPLWNEQFF.

This clone has just a few counts. The rearrangement uses TRBV5-6 and TRBJ2-2; unclear D gene. The CDR3 has 13 amino acids. The ends were cut back, 4 bases at V and 1 base at J, with 5 bases in the middle. The V gene's germline CDR1 is SGHDT and CDR2 YYEEEE. The chain's CDR3 is CASSPRNTGELFF. The CDR3 region has the DNA TGTGCCAGCAGCCCCAGGAACACCGGGGAGCTGTTTTTT.

The genes are TRBV6-5 and TRBJ2-3; D remains ambiguous. Looked up from germline, CDR1 is MNHEY and CDR2 is SVGAGI. This CDR3 comprises 14 residues. Trimming pared 2 bases from V and 1 base from J, leaving 7 bases between. This chain's CDR3 is CASSYTTRTDTQYF. In nucleotides, the CDR3 is TGTGCCAGCAGTTACACGACTCGCACAGATACGCAGTATTTT.

This clone was seen a handful of times. This rearrangement joins TRBV6-5 to TRBJ2-3; 7 nucleotides line up with TRBD2. The V gene's germline CDR1 is MNHEY and CDR2 SVGAGI. This CDR3 is built from 15 residues. The J segment lost 6 bases and the V segment lost 2 bases, leaving 8 bases of the junction unmatched. The DNA of the CDR3 is TGTGCCAGCAGTTACAGAGCGGGGTCAGGCGATACGCAGTATTTT. Encoded protein: CASSYRAGSGDTQYF.

This clone came up a few times. This chain joins TRBV18 and TRBJ1-2; D gene uncertain. The CDR3 has 14 amino acids. The germline V gene encodes CDR1 KGHSH and CDR2 LQKENI. V shed 3 bases and J shed 2 bases, with 10 bases lying between them. The CDR3 region is CASSPTVENYGYTF. The CDR3 region has the DNA TGTGCCAGCTCACCGACGGTGGAAAACTATGGCTACACCTTC.

The chain couples TRBV7-9 to TRBJ1-3; a possible D gene is TRBD1 (5 bases). Trimming removed 5 bases from V and 0 bases from J, with 20 bases in between. The CDR3 has 18 amino acids. Germline V gene lookup returns CDR1 SEHNR and CDR2 FQNEAQ (reference sequence). This CDR3 reads CASSRHLTTVFSGNTIYF. CDR3 nucleotides: TGTGCCAGCAGCAGACACCTGACGACAGTCTTCTCTGGAAACACCATATATTTT. The variable domain in full, with the rest retrieved from reference TRBV7-9 and TRBJ1-3, is DTGVSQNPRHKITKRGQNVTFRCDPISEHNRLYWYRQTLGQGPEFLTYFQNEAQLEKSRLLSDRFSAERPKGSFSTLEIQRTEQGDSAMYLCASSRHLTTVFSGNTIYFGEGSWLTVV.

This chain joins TRBV7-2 and TRBJ2-1; 8 bases are a match to TRBD2. This CDR3 has 14 residues. Germline V gives CDR1 SGHTA, CDR2 FQGNSA. With 8 bases clipped from V and 15 bases from J, the junction kept 18 bases outside the gene matches. The CDR3 loop is CASEVGGAPSKVFF. CDR3 DNA: TGTGCCAGCGAGGTCGGGGGGGCCCCATCGAAGGTGTTCTTC.

This clone has more than one count but fewer than ten. The chain recombines TRBV21-1 with TRBJ1-5. TRBV21-1 is listed as a pseudogene. This CDR3 is built from 15 residues. In DNA, the CDR3 is TGTGCCAGCAGAAAAGGGGGAGGGCAGGTTGGTCCCCAGCATTTT. Encoded protein: CASRKGGGQVGPQHF.

This clone was seen a handful of times. This chain connects TRBV29-1 to TRBJ1-2; D is ambiguous. The CDR3 spans 14 residues. Germline loops: CDR1 SQVTM, CDR2 ANQGSEA. Trimming pared 7 bases from V and 1 base from J, leaving 16 bases between. For the CDR3, the DNA is TGCAGCGCCCCCGGTGCAGGAGATAACTATGGCTACACCTTC. Translation gives CSAPGAGDNYGYTF.

The table lists this clone with a few counts. The chain employs TRBV4-1 and TRBJ2-5; 9 nucleotides align to TRBD2. Germline V gene sequence: CDR1 MGHRA, CDR2 YSYEKL. The CDR3 runs to 16 residues. Trimming at V came to 3 bases and at J to 5 bases, leaving 10 bases not matched to a gene. The DNA of the CDR3 is TGCGCCAGCAGCCAGGATCGAACTAGCGGGTGGGAGACCCAGTACTTC. It specifies CASSQDRTSGWETQYF.

The V gene is TRBV9, the J gene TRBJ2-2; either TRBD1 or TRBD2 may fit D (5 bases each). CDR1 and CDR2 from the germline V gene are SGDLS and YYNGEE. The CDR3 is made up of 16 amino acids. Trimming took off 7 bases at V and 3 bases at J, with 19 bases between the two ends. CDR3 DNA sequence: TGTGCCAGCGGGACCCCGTGGGTTGGGGACACCGGGGAGCTGTTTTTT. Translating it yields CASGTPWVGDTGELFF. Based on the CDR3 plus reference TRBV9 and TRBJ2-2, the full variable domain is DSGVTQTPKHLITATGQRVTLRCSPRSGDLSVYWYQQSLDQGLQFLIQYYNGEERAKGNILERFSAQQFPDLHSELNLSSLELGDSALYFCASGTPWVGDTGELFFGEGSRLTVL.

The genes are TRBV14 and TRBJ2-7; D is ambiguous. The ends were cut back, 1 base at V and 4 bases at J, with 11 bases in the middle. The V gene's germline CDR1 is SGHDN and CDR2 FVKESK. The CDR3 contains 14 residues. The CDR3 DNA follows: TGTGCCAGCAGCCAAGTTTCCTATGCATACGAGCAGTACTTC. It codes for CASSQVSYAYEQYF.

This chain joins TRBV5-1 and TRBJ1-1; maybe TRBD1 (5 bases). There are 14 residues in the CDR3. Germline CDR1 and CDR2: SGHRS and YFSETQ. Deletions cut 4 bases from V and 2 bases from J, with 12 bases between. As DNA, the CDR3 is TGCGCCAGCAGCCAGGCGGGGGAAAACACTGAAGCTTTCTTT. It codes for CASSQAGENTEAFF.

This clone appeared a few times. V gene TRBV13 combines with J gene TRBJ2-7; 11 bases map to TRBD2. V trimming: 2 bases; J trimming: 3 bases; junction bases outside the gene matches: 3. Germline CDR1 is PRHDT and CDR2 is FYEKMQ (reference sequence). The CDR3 is 15 residues long. CDR3 coding DNA: TGTGCCAGCAGCTTACTAGCGGGGGGTCTCTACGAGCAGTACTTC. Its translation is CASSLLAGGLYEQYF.